This T cell receptor (beta chain) appears in the sequencing data of a study of T cells in Graves' hyperthyroidism and ophthalmopathy. Regarding the study as a whole: The model identified upcoming ophthalmopathy a median approximately seven months ahead of onset.

From germline, CDR1 is KGHSH and CDR2 LQKENI. V lost 2 bases and J 3 bases, leaving 11 bases between the germline ends. There are 14 residues in the CDR3. If no ophthalmopathy progression occurred within 18 months, Graves' hyperthyroidism was stable. The patients, who ranged from 18 to 65 in age, presented with newly diagnosed hyperthyroidism lasting under 2 months. This clonotype has ten or more counts. Its specificity is unknown. RNA transcripts provided the source from which TCR beta CDR3 regions were amplified. Carried out on the TCR CDR3, a first-round RT-PCR used the HTBI primer set. TCRdb re-derived calls from the multiplex PCR reads in MiXCR, one entry per CDR3 protein. The table has 550,000 to 650,000 distinct CDR3 sequences, around 15% seen once.

The chain recombines TRBV18 with TRBJ2-7; D is perhaps TRBD1 or TRBD2 (5 bases each). This TCR came from a woman in her thirties or forties with Graves' hyperthyroidism. Sequencing was done on a sample of blood. Here the CDR3 DNA reads TGTGCCAGCTCACCATCGGGGCGAGACTACGAGCAGTACTTC. This gives the protein CASSPSGRDYEQYF.